What follows describes a single T cell receptor (beta chain). Its target is not known. The protocol was immunoSEQ multiplex PCR, while the TCRdb copy is restricted to in-frame clones and leaves out a portion. Of 25,000 to 35,000 clones detected, about 73% appear once; the ten largest clones hold roughly 10%. ViraFEST used viral peptide pools to expand antigen-specific CD4+ T cells before sequencing. Cells that had been cultured for nine to eleven days were the source of isolated CD4+ T cells. Everyone in the study got two shots of either the BNT162b2 or mRNA-1273 vaccine. Nobody among the vaccine recipients had prior SARS-CoV-2 infection (nucleocapsid antibodies were negative). These data belong to a study of vaccination effects on CD4 cells after COVID-19. Study-level points and caveats: Within healthy vaccinees, only 1 of 255 vaccine-induced clones displayed cross-reactivity with common cold coronaviruses.

The sequence was obtained from a human donor who received a COVID-19 vaccine. The sample here was CD4+ T cells from PBMCs cultured with HCoV-NL63 spike peptides, taken after COVID-19 vaccination.

The CDR3 spells CASSFTGRDTGELFF. CDR3 nucleotide sequence: TGCGCCAGCAGCTTCACGGGGCGGGACACCGGGGAGCTGTTTTTT. This chain connects TRBV5-1 to TRBJ2-2; D possibly uses TRBD1 or TRBD2 (5 bases each). Germline V gene data show CDR1 as SGHRS and CDR2 as YFSETQ. V was shortened by 2 bases and J by 3 bases, with 11 bases between the two germline ends. The CDR3 sequence is 15 residues long.